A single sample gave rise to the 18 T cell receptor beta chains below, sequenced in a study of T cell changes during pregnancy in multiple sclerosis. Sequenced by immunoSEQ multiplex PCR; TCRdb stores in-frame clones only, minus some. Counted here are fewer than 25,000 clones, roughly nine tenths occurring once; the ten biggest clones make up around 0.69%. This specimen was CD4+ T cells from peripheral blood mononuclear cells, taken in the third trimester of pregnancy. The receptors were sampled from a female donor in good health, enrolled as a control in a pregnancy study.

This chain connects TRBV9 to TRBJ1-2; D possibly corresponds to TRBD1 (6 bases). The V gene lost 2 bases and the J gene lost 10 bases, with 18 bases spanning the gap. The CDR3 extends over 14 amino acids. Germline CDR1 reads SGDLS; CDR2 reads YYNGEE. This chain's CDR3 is CASSVEATGTAYTF. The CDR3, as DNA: TGTGCCAGCAGCGTCGAAGCAACAGGGACGGCCTACACCTTC. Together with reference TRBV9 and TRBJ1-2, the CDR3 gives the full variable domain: DSGVTQTPKHLITATGQRVTLRCSPRSGDLSVYWYQQSLDQGLQFLIQYYNGEERAKGNILERFSAQQFPDLHSELNLSSLELGDSALYFCASSVEATGTAYTFGSGTRLTVV.

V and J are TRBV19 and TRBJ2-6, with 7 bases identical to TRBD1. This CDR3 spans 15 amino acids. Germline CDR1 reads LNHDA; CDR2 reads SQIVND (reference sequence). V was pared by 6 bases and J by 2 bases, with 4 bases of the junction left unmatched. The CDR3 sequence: CASSRQGAGANVLTF. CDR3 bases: TGTGCCAGTAGCCGACAGGGCGCTGGGGCCAACGTCCTGACTTTC.

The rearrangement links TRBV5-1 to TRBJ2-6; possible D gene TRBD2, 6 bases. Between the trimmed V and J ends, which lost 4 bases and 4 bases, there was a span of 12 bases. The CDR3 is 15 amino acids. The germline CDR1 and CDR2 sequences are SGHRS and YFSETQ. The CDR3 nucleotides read TGCGCCAGCAGCCGGGGGTCCCCCGGGGCCAACGTCCTGACTTTC. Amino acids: CASSRGSPGANVLTF. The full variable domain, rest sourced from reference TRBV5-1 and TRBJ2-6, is KAGVTQTPRYLIKTRGQQVTLSCSPISGHRSVSWYQQTPGQGLQFLFEYFSETQRNKGNFPGRFSGRQFSNSRSEMNVSTLELGDSALYLCASSRGSPGANVLTFGAGSRLTVL.

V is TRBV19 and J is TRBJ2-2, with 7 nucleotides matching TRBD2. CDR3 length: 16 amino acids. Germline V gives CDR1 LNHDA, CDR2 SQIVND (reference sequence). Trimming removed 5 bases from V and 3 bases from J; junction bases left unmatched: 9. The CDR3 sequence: CASSSSSGTYTGELFF. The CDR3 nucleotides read TGTGCCAGTAGTTCGTCTAGCGGTACATACACCGGGGAGCTGTTTTTT.

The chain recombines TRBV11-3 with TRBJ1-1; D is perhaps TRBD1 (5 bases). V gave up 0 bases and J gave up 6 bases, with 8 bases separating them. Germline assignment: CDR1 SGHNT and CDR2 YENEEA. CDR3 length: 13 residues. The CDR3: CASSLDQGSEAFF. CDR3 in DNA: TGTGCCAGCAGCTTAGATCAGGGTTCTGAAGCTTTCTTT.

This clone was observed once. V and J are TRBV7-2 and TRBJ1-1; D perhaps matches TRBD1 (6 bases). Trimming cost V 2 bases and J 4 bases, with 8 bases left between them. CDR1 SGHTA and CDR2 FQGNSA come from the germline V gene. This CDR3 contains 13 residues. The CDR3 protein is CASSLTGSTEAFF. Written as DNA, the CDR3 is TGTGCCAGCAGCTTAACAGGGAGCACTGAAGCTTTCTTT.

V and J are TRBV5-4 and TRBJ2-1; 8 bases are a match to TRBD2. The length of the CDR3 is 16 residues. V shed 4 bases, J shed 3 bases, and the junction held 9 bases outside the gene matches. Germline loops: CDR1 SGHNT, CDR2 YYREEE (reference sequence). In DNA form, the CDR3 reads TGTGCCAGCAGCGAGTCCGAGCGGGGGCTCTACAATGAGCAGTTCTTC. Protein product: CASSESERGLYNEQFF.

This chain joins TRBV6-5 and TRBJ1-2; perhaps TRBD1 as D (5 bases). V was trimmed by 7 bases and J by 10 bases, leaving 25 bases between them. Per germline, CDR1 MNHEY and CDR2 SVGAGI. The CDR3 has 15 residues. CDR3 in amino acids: CASKGGSGATSDYTF. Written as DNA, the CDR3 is TGTGCCAGCAAAGGAGGGTCTGGGGCAACCAGCGACTACACCTTC.

Written as DNA, the CDR3 is TGTGCCAGCAGTTCACTAGTTTTGTCGCAGTATTTT. It codes for CASSSLVLSQYF. The genes are TRBV7-2 and TRBJ2-3, with a weak D call TRBD2 (5 bases). Germline V CDR1 and CDR2: SGHTA, FQGNSA. This CDR3 region has 12 residues. The V end lost 6 bases, the J end lost 10 bases, and 14 bases lay between the germline ends. Full variable domain (missing parts from reference TRBV7-2 and TRBJ2-3): GAGVSQSPSNKVTEKGKDVELRCDPISGHTALYWYRQSLGQGLEFLIYFQGNSAPDKSGLPSDRFSAERTGGSVSTLTIQRTQQEDSAVYLCASSSLVLSQYFGPGTRLTVL.

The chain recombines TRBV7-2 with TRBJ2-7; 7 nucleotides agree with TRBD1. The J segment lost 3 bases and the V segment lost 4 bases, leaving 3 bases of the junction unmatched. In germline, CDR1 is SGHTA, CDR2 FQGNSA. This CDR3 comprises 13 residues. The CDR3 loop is CASSSRDSYEQYF. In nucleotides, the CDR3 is TGTGCCAGCAGCTCCCGGGACAGCTACGAGCAGTACTTC.

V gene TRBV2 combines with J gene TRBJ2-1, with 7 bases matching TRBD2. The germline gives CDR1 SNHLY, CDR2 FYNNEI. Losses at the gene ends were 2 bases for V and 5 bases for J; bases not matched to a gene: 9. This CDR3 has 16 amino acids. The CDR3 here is CASSEWGGLQNNEQFF. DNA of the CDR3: TGTGCCAGCAGTGAATGGGGGGGACTCCAGAACAATGAGCAGTTCTTC.

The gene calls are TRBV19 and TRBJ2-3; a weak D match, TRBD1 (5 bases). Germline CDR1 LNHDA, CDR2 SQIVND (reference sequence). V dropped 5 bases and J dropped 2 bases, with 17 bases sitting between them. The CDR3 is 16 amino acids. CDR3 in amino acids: CASSGQQGAITDTQYF. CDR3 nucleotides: TGTGCCAGTAGTGGTCAACAAGGGGCTATCACAGATACGCAGTATTTT.

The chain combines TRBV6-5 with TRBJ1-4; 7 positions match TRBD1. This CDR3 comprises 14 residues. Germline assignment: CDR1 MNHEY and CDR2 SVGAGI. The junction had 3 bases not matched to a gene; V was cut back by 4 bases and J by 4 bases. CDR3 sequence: CASSLGQINEKLFF. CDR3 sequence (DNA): TGTGCCAGCAGTTTGGGACAGATTAATGAAAAACTGTTTTTT.

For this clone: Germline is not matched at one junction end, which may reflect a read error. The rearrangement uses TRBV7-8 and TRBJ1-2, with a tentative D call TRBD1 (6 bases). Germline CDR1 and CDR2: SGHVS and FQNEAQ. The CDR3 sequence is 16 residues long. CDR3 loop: CASSPRAGTTGYGYTF. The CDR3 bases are TGTGCCAGCAGCCCTCGGGCAGGGACGACAGGCTATGGCTACACATTC.

The CDR3 loop reads CASSLNRGGTEAFF. CDR3 coding DNA: TGTGCCAGCAGTTTAAACAGGGGAGGTACTGAAGCTTTCTTT. The chain couples TRBV7-2 to TRBJ1-1, with TRBD1 matching over 7 bases. CDR1 is SGHTA, CDR2 FQGNSA, per germline. The CDR3 has 14 amino acids. The V segment lost 6 bases and the J segment 5 bases; nucleotides outside the gene matches: 9.

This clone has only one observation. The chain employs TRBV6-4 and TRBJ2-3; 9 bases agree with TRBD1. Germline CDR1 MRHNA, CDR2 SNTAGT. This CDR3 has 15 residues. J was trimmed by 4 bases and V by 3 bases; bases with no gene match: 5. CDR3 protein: CASSERGQGADTQYF. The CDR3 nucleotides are TGTGCCAGCAGTGAGCGGGGACAGGGCGCAGATACGCAGTATTTT.

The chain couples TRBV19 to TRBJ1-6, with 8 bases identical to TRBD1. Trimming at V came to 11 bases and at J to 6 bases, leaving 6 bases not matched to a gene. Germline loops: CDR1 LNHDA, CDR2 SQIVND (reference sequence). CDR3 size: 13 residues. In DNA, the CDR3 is TGTGCCGCCCGGACAGGGACTAATTCACCCCTCCACTTT. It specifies CAARTGTNSPLHF. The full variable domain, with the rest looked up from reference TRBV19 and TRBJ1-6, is DGGITQSPKYLFRKEGQNVTLSCEQNLNHDAMYWYRQDPGQGLRLIYYSQIVNDFQKGDIAEGYSVSREKKESFPLTVTSAQKNPTAFYLCAARTGTNSPLHFGNGTRLTVT.

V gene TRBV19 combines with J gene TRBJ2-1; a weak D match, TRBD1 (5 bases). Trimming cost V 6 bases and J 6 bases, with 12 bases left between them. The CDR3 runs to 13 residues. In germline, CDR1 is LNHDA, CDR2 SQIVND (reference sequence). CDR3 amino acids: CASRGMDINEQFF. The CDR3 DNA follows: TGTGCCAGTAGGGGGATGGACATCAATGAGCAGTTCTTC. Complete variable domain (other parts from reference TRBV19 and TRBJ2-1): DGGITQSPKYLFRKEGQNVTLSCEQNLNHDAMYWYRQDPGQGLRLIYYSQIVNDFQKGDIAEGYSVSREKKESFPLTVTSAQKNPTAFYLCASRGMDINEQFFGPGTRLTVL.